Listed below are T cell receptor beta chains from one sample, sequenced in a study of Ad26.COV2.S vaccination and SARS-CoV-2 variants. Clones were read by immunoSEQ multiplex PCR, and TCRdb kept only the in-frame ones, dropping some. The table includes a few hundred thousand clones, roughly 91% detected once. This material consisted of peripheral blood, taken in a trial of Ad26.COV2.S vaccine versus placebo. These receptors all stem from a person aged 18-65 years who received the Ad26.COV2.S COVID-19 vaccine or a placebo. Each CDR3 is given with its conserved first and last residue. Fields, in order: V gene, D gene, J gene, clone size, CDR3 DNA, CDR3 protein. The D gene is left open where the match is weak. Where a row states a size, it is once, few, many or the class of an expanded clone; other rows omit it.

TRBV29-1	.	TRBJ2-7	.	TGCAGCGTTGTTTTTCCCGAACCCTATTACGAGCAGTACTTC	CSVVFPEPYYEQYF
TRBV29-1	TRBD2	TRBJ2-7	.	TGCAGCGTCGGGGTCGGGCTAGCGGGAGGGCTATCCTACGAGCAGTACTTC	CSVGVGLAGGLSYEQYF
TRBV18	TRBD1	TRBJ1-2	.	TGTGCCAGCTCACCACAGGGGGCTTATGGCTACACCTTC	CASSPQGAYGYTF
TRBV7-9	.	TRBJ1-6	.	TGTGCCAGCAGGAGTGGGGGGAGCTCCTATAATTCACCCCTCCACTTT	CASRSGGSSYNSPLHF
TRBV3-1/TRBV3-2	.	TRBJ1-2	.	TGTGCCAGCAGCACACATGGGGCTGGCTACACCTTC	CASSTHGAGYTF
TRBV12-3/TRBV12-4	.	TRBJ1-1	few	TGTGCCAGTTTCACTGACGGGCGTGAAGCTTTCTTT	CASFTDGREAFF
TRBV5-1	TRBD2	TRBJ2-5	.	TGCGCCAGCAGTCAAGGACTAGCGGGAGTTGTGGAGACCCAGTACTTC	CASSQGLAGVVETQYF
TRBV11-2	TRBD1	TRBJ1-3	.	TGTGCCAGCAGCTTGGGGACAGGGGGTTCGGGAAACACCATATATTTT	CASSLGTGGSGNTIYF
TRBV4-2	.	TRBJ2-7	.	TGTGCCAGCAGCCAAGGGGGTCTCGGGAGCTCCTACGAGCAGTACTTC	CASSQGGLGSSYEQYF
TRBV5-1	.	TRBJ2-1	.	TGCGCCAGCAGCTTGGCGGCGGGAAGCTTGGATGAGCAGTTCTTC	CASSLAAGSLDEQFF
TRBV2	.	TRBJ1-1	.	TGTGCCACATCAGCCGGGGGGGACACTGAAGCTTTCTTT	CATSAGGDTEAFF
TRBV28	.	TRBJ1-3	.	TGTGCCAGCAGCATATTTGGAAACACCATATATTTT	CASSIFGNTIYF
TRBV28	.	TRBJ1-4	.	TGTGCCAGCACCCCGGACGCCGTTCATGAAAAACTGTTTTTT	CASTPDAVHEKLFF
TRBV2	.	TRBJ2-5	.	TGTGCCAGCCTCGCTCAGGGTTTGACCCAGTACTTC	CASLAQGLTQYF
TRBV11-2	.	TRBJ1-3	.	TGTGCCAGCAGCCGCGGGATTTCTGGAAACACCATATATTTT	CASSRGISGNTIYF
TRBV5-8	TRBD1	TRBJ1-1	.	TGTGCCAGCAGCCCGGGCCCCGAGGGGGCTAGGGTCACTGAAGCTTTCTTT	CASSPGPEGARVTEAFF
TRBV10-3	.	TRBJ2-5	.	TGTGCCATCAGTGAGTCGATCTTGGCTGGGGGACAAGAGACCCAGTACTTC	CAISESILAGGQETQYF
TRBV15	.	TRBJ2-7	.	TGTGCCACCAGCAGAGATTGGCCAGGGATTTCCTACGAGCAGTACTTC	CATSRDWPGISYEQYF
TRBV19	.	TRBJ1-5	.	TGTGCCAGTAGTTTGGGGGGAGCGAGCAATCAGCCCCAGCATTTT	CASSLGGASNQPQHF
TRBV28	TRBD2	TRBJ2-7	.	TGTGCCAGCAGTTTCCCCGGACTAGCGGGAGAGGGGACCAACGAGCAGTACTTC	CASSFPGLAGEGTNEQYF
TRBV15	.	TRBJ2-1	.	TGTGCCACCAGCCGAGGGGACCGAGAGAATGAGCAGTTCTTC	CATSRGDRENEQFF
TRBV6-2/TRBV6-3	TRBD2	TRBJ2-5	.	TGTGCCAGCAGTTATTCGGAGCGGGAAGCCCCAGAGACCCAGTACTTC	CASSYSEREAPETQYF
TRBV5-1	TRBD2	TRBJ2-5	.	TGCGCCAGCAGCAGAACTAGCGAAGAGACCCAGTACTTC	CASSRTSEETQYF
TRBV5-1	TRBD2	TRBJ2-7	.	TGCGCCAGCAGCTTAATGTCAACGGCGGGAGGGGTCTACGAGCAGTACTTC	CASSLMSTAGGVYEQYF
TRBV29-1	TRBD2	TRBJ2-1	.	TGCAGCGTAGGACTAGCGGGAGATTATGAGCAGTTCTTC	CSVGLAGDYEQFF
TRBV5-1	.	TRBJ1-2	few	TGCGCCAGCAGCTTGTCCGCCAGGGGTGGCTACACCTTC	CASSLSARGGYTF
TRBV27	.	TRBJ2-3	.	TGTGCCAGCAGTTTATCGATGAGCACAGATACGCAGTATTTT	CASSLSMSTDTQYF
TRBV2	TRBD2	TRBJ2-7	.	TGTGCCAGCAGTGCCCTAGCGGGAGCCAGTCTCGAGCAGTACTTC	CASSALAGASLEQYF
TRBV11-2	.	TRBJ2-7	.	TGTGCCAGCAGCGGGCACGAGCAGTACTTC	CASSGHEQYF
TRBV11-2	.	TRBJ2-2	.	TGTGCCAGCAGCTTAGATTTTAGTCTAGCCGGGGAGCTGTTTTTT	CASSLDFSLAGELFF
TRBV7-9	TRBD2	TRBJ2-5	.	TGTGCCAGCAGCTTGGGACTAGCCCCAGAGACCCAGTACTTC	CASSLGLAPETQYF
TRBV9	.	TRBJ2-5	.	TGTGCCAGCAGCCCGGCCGGAGGGGCTTACGAGACCCAGTACTTC	CASSPAGGAYETQYF
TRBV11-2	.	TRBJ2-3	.	TGTGCCAGCAGCCCGGGCGGGAGCACAGATACGCAGTATTTT	CASSPGGSTDTQYF
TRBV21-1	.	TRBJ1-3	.	TGTGCCAGCAGACCCTGGGGGGATAGGGTGCGGAACACCATATATTTT	CASRPWGDRVRNTIYF
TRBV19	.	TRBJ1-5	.	TGTGCCAGTAGTATATCAGGGCCGGGGCAGCCCCAGCATTTT	CASSISGPGQPQHF
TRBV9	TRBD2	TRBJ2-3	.	TGTGCCAGCAGCATAGGGACTAGCGGGAAGACTAGCACAGATACGCAGTATTTT	CASSIGTSGKTSTDTQYF
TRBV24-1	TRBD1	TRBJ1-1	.	TGTGCCACCAGTGATCATACCGGGACAGGGGGCCACACTGAAGCTTTCTTT	CATSDHTGTGGHTEAFF
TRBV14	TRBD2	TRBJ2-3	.	TGTGCCAGCAGCCCCAAACCTTTAAGATGGACTAGCGGGATCCAATTACTCACAGATACGCAGTATTTT	CASSPKPLRWTSGIQLLTDTQYF
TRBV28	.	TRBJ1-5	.	TGTGCCAGCAGTCGGAGGATTAGCAATCAGCCCCAGCATTTT	CASSRRISNQPQHF
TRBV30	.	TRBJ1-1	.	TGTGCCTGGAGTGAACCCCCCGGGACAAACGGTTGGACTGAAGCTTTCTTT	CAWSEPPGTNGWTEAFF
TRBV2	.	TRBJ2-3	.	TGTGCCAGCAGGGTCAGGGTATACGAAAGCACAGATACGCAGTATTTT	CASRVRVYESTDTQYF
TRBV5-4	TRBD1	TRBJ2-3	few	TGTGCCAGCAGCGGCCGGGACAGGGGGGCAGATACGCAGTATTTT	CASSGRDRGADTQYF
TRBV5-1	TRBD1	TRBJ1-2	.	TGCGCCAGCAGCATAGAAGCAGGGGGCAGCTACACCTTC	CASSIEAGGSYTF
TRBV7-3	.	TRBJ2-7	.	TGTGCCAGCAGCTTAATGCCCTCCTACGAGCAGTACTTC	CASSLMPSYEQYF
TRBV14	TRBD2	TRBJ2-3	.	TGTGCCAGCAGCCAAGGGAAGCCCCTAGCGGGGGCCACAGATACGCAGTATTTT	CASSQGKPLAGATDTQYF
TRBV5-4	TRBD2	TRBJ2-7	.	TGTGCCAGCAGCTTGGGCGGGAGAGTGTACGAGCAGTACTTC	CASSLGGRVYEQYF
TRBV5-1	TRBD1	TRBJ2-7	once	TGCGCCAGCAGCTCAGGGACAGGAGAAGCCTACGAGCAGTACTTC	CASSSGTGEAYEQYF
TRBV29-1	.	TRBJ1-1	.	TGCAGCGTCTACAGGGCTAGGGAAGCTTTCTTT	CSVYRAREAFF
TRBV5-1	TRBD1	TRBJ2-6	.	TGCGCCAGCAGAAAAGACAGGGCTGTGCCCTCTGGGGCCAACGTCCTGACTTTC	CASRKDRAVPSGANVLTF
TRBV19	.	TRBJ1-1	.	TGTGCCAGTAGTATAGATGGCAGGAACACTGAAGCTTTCTTT	CASSIDGRNTEAFF
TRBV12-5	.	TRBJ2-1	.	TGTGCTAGTGCCGAGTCCGGGGGAACCAACAATGAGCAGTTCTTC	CASAESGGTNNEQFF
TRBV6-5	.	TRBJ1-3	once	TGTGCCAGCAGCGCTGACCCTTTGGGGCACACCATATATTTT	CASSADPLGHTIYF
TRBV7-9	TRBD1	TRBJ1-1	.	TGTGCCAGCAGCTTAGGGGACAGGGGGCGTATCACTGAAGCTTTCTTT	CASSLGDRGRITEAFF
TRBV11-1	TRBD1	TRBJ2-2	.	TGTGCCAGCAGCCCTTACAGGGGGCGCGACACCGGGGAGCTGTTTTTT	CASSPYRGRDTGELFF
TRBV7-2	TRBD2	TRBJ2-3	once	TGTGCCAGCAGCCTTTTTAGCGGGAGAGGCACAGATACGCAGTATTTT	CASSLFSGRGTDTQYF
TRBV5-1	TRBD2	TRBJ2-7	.	TGCGCCAGCAGCTTTGCGGGAGAAGGCTACGAGCAGTACTTC	CASSFAGEGYEQYF
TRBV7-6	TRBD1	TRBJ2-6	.	TGTGCCAGCAGCTTAGTTGAGGGGGCGACTGGGGCCAACGTCCTGACTTTC	CASSLVEGATGANVLTF
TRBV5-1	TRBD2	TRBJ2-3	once	TGCGCCAGCAGCCCTGGCGGGAGAAGCACAGATACGCAGTATTTT	CASSPGGRSTDTQYF